This T cell receptor (beta chain) stems from a study of T cell repertoires in cytomegalovirus infection. About the research overall: It can be stated that public TCR beta signatures indicated CMV infection as well as a matching HLA type. Findings and limits, study-wide: What dominated the ex vivo response were HLA-C-restricted CMV-specific TCR beta clonotypes.

Concerning this clonotype: What it binds is not known.

Each CDR3 protein gets one entry after TCRdb re-called the reads with MiXCR. The sample shows approximately 590,000 distinct CDR3 sequences, around two fifths of them seen only once. The CDR3 covers 16 residues. Trimming cost V 1 base and J 2 bases; bases outside gene matches: 5. Per the germline V gene, CDR1 is SGHTA and CDR2 is FQGNSA. V is TRBV7-2 and J is TRBJ2-5, with 9 bases identical to TRBD2. The material was cultured PBMCs, obtained from culture after CMV antigen stimulation. The source is a human donor in good health (CMV status not recorded). Some clones in this sample may be carry-over from other donors' samples. The CDR3 spells CASSLGGGGGQETQYF. Written as DNA, the CDR3 is TGTGCCAGCAGCTTAGGTGGCGGGGGGGGTCAAGAGACCCAGTACTTC.